This T cell receptor beta chain was captured by sequencing in a study of blood T cell repertoires in COVID-19 (dated by TCRdb to about 2020). Broadly, across the study: The collaborator samples originated in the United States, Italy and Spain and spanned the acute and convalescent phases of COVID-19. The material from the prospective study consisted of cDNA or gDNA derived from T cells, B-cell-depleted T cells, or PBMCs. Deeply sampled blood TCRbeta repertoires from subjects exposed to, actively infected with, or recovered from COVID-19 were included in the dataset. The repertoires were made available in a free public database intended to serve as a resource for research on the immune response to SARS-CoV-2. The samples were drawn from the first 160 participants of the ongoing ImmuneRACE study and from 1,200 or so subjects provided by 6 global collaborators. A de-identified subject ID, COVID-19 status, age in years and sex were almost always included in the sample metadata. Where available, HLA class I and class II types were taken from metadata supplied by the sample provider and were not determined by assay-based typing. Beyond this particular receptor, the publication reports: Clinical and demographic metadata were provided uncurated, with the amount varying by source and participant.

TCRbeta CDR3 regions were amplified from genomic DNA using the immunoSEQ Assay, a bias-controlled multiplex PCR. For the original study's pipeline: The number of nucleated cells in each sample was estimated by amplification of reference gene primers within the assay. To quantify the absolute abundance of each unique TCRbeta CDR3 rearrangement, sequence reads were collapsed and filtered. For each sample, productive Simpson clonality was calculated by taking the square root of Simpson's diversity index across productive rearrangements. TCRdb mirrors the immuneACCESS table, restricted to in-frame sequences. Some clones are absent from its copies; in checked studies, under half trace to an unresolved V gene, and the reason for the others is unknown. The DNA was the basis for D and trimming; V, J and clone size are from that table. In all, the sample holds a few hundred thousand clones, and around 78% of those were seen once. The ten largest clones take up about 5% of the sample.

As regards this clone: This receptor's antigen is unknown. Base qualities are not recorded, but no much larger clone differs from it by a single base.

The germline V gene (reference sequence) provides CDR1 SGHNT and CDR2 YYREEE. A distance of 8 bases separates the germline ends of V and J, which lose 0 bases and 5 bases respectively. Counted from cysteine to phenylalanine, this CDR3 has 13 amino acids. This entry keeps only the CDR3 DNA: 39 bases, framed from base 1. Another Seattle source contributed samples from volunteer blood donors who had recovered from COVID-19. Each collaborating institution followed its own protocols to collect whole blood in K2EDTA tubes. For TCRbeta analysis, collaborators shipped samples as frozen whole blood, isolated PBMCs, or DNA extracted from either of those sample types.

Sample: peripheral blood. The chain employs TRBV5-4 and TRBJ1-2; a tentative D match to TRBD1 spans 6 bases. This receptor was identified in a man aged 55 to 69 who had recovered from COVID-19. The DNA is TGTGCCAGCAGCTTGGGACAGGTATATGGCTACACCTTC. Translation gives CASSLGQVYGYTF.